These 11 T cell receptor beta chains share one sample of origin, sequenced in a study of T cells in Graves' hyperthyroidism and ophthalmopathy. Using RNA transcripts as the source, TCR beta CDR3 regions were amplified. The HTBI primer set served for first-round RT-PCR of the TCR CDR3. TCRdb re-called the multiplex PCR reads through MiXCR, storing one row per CDR3 protein. The repertoire holds hundreds of thousands of distinct CDR3 sequences, roughly 15% seen once, with around 4.5% in the top ten. Specimen: blood. These receptors were obtained from a woman aged 40-49 years with Graves' ophthalmopathy.

A few counts support this clonotype. The V call is TRBV10-3, the J call TRBJ1-3; a weak D match, TRBD1 (5 bases). Germline CDR1 and CDR2: ENHRY and SYGVKD. With 0 bases removed from V and 8 bases from J, the gap between germline ends came to 8 bases. The CDR3 loop spans 13 amino acids. CDR3 nucleotide sequence: TGTGCCATCAGTGAGTCCGAGGGGTACACCATATATTTT. It specifies CAISESEGYTIYF.

This clonotype was detected many times. The rearrangement links TRBV28 to TRBJ1-5; 8 bases map to TRBD1. The V segment lost 2 bases and the J segment 5 bases; nucleotides outside the gene matches: 8. Looked up from germline, CDR1 is MDHEN and CDR2 is SYDVKM. The CDR3 covers 16 residues. The DNA for the CDR3 is TGTGCCAGCAGTTTACCTAAGGACAGGGCGGATCAGCCCCAGCATTTT. This sequence encodes CASSLPKDRADQPQHF.

This clonotype was picked up many times. This chain uses TRBV27 with TRBJ1-5, with 10 nucleotides matching TRBD1. The CDR3 runs 14 residues. Per the germline V gene, CDR1 is MNHEY and CDR2 is SMNVEV (reference sequence). V was clipped by 8 bases and J by 3 bases; unmatched bases: 4. The CDR3 DNA reads TGTGCCAGCCGGACAGGGGGATACAATCAGCCCCAGCATTTT. Amino acids: CASRTGGYNQPQHF.

This clonotype was detected a few times. At one end the junction does not follow the germline gene, possibly because of a read error. The gene calls are TRBV10-3 and TRBJ2-6; D is perhaps TRBD1 (6 bases). CDR1 is ENHRY, CDR2 SYGVKD, per germline. The CDR3 totals 16 residues. The CDR3 DNA reads TGTGCCACCAGTGAGGGCAGGGGAACTGGGGCCAACGTCCTGACTTTC. This codes for CATSEGRGTGANVLTF.

This clonotype was seen ten or more times. This chain uses TRBV24-1 with TRBJ2-2; the D gene could be TRBD1 or TRBD2 (6 bases each). V was cut by 8 bases and J by 4 bases, with 16 bases left in between. This CDR3 spans 15 amino acids. Germline V gives CDR1 KGHDR, CDR2 SFDVKD. In DNA, the CDR3 is TGTGCCACCACGGAGGGACACGGGGCCACCGGGGAGCTGTTTTTT. Translated: CATTEGHGATGELFF.

This clonotype was found many times. This chain connects TRBV12-3 or TRBV12-4 to TRBJ2-5; D ambiguous. The CDR3 is 16 amino acids. Trimming shortened V by 0 bases and J by 1 base, and 12 bases separated the two germline ends. DNA of the CDR3: TGTGCCAGCAGTTTAGCGCTAATCGGCAGCCAAGAGACCCAGTACTTC. Translating gives CASSLALIGSQETQYF.

This clonotype has at least ten counts. The rearrangement links TRBV11-2 to TRBJ1-1, with D possibly TRBD1 on 5 matching bases. Looked up from germline, CDR1 is SGHAT and CDR2 is FQNNGV. This CDR3 contains 15 residues. V lost 7 bases and J 1 base, leaving 16 bases between the germline ends. In DNA form, the CDR3 reads TGTGCCAGCACCCGAACCGGGACGGAGAACACTGAAGCTTTCTTT. It translates to CASTRTGTENTEAFF.

This clonotype has more than one count but fewer than ten. The rearrangement links TRBV6-2 or TRBV6-3 to TRBJ2-7; a possible D gene is TRBD2 (5 bases). The CDR3 length is 12 residues. Germline CDR1 reads MNHEY; CDR2 reads SVGEGT. V was shortened by 2 bases and J by 12 bases, with 14 bases between the two germline ends. The CDR3, as DNA: TGTGCCAGCAGTTACGAGGGAGCCTACAGGTACTTC. Its translation: CASSYEGAYRYF.

This clonotype was detected ten times or more. V gene TRBV27 combines with J gene TRBJ1-2; the D is unclear. Per the germline V gene, CDR1 is MNHEY and CDR2 is SMNVEV (reference sequence). V was shortened by 6 bases and J by 8 bases, with 19 bases between the two germline ends. This CDR3 comprises 14 residues. CDR3: CASSRDTLGRGYTF. As DNA, the CDR3 is TGTGCCAGCAGCCGAGACACCCTCGGGCGCGGCTACACCTTC.

This clonotype was detected ten times or more. The chain carries TRBV28 and TRBJ1-2; D not resolved. CDR3 length: 13 amino acids. Trimming shortened V by 3 bases and J by 2 bases, and 7 bases separated the two germline ends. CDR1 and CDR2 (germline): MDHEN, SYDVKM. The DNA for the CDR3 is TGTGCCAGCAGTTTGACCCAGAACTATGGCTACACCTTC. It translates to CASSLTQNYGYTF.

Ten or more counts support this clonotype. The chain joins TRBV27 to TRBJ2-7, with TRBD1 matching over 9 bases. In germline, CDR1 is MNHEY, CDR2 SMNVEV (reference sequence). V was clipped by 10 bases and J by 1 base; unmatched bases: 5. The CDR3 loop spans 13 amino acids. For the CDR3, the DNA is TGTGCCATCCGGGACAGGGAGTCCTACGAGCAGTACTTC. Translating gives CAIRDRESYEQYF.